The TCR beta chain described here comes from a study of blood T cell repertoires in COVID-19. Trimming took 6 bases from V and 2 from J, leaving 17 bases between them. CDR1 and CDR2 from the germline V gene are LNHNV and YYDKDF (reference sequence). This CDR3 has 17 residues. The assay was immunoSEQ multiplex PCR, and TCRdb's table has in-frame clones only and misses some. The sample contains about 31,000 clones, over 85% of which appear only once. This clonotype originated in a man in his 70s with active or convalescent COVID-19. Material for sequencing was peripheral blood. The V gene is TRBV15, the J gene TRBJ2-6; possibly TRBD2 for D (6 bases). CDR3 residues: CATSQSAGLAGANVLTF. The CDR3, as DNA: TGTGCCACCAGTCAGTCGGCGGGGTTAGCTGGGGCCAACGTCCTGACTTTC. Drawing the rest from reference TRBV15 and TRBJ2-6, the complete variable domain is DAMVIQNPRYQVTQFGKPVTLSCSQTLNHNVMYWYQQKSSQAPKLLFHYYDKDFNNEADTPDNFQSRRPNTSFCFLDIRSPGLGDTAMYLCATSQSAGLAGANVLTFGAGSRLTVL.